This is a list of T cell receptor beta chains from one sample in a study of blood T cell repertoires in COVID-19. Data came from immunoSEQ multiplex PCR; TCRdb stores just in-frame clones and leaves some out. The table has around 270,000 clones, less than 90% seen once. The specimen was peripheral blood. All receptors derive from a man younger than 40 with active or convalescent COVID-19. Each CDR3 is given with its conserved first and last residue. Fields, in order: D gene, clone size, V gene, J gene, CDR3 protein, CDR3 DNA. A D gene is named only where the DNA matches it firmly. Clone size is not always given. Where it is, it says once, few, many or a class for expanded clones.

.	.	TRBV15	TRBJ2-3	CATSSIGQPDTQYF	TGTGCCACCAGCAGTATAGGACAGCCCGATACGCAGTATTTT
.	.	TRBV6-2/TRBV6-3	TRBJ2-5	CASSYLRGPETQYF	TGTGCCAGCAGTTACCTCAGGGGCCCAGAGACCCAGTACTTC
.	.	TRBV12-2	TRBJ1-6	CASRGRDIRSPLHF	TGTGCAAGTCGCGGCCGGGACATTCGGTCACCCCTCCACTTT
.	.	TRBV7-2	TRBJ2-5	CASSLGPRGQETQYF	TGTGCCAGCAGCTTAGGCCCTAGGGGCCAAGAGACCCAGTACTTC
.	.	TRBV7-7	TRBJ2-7	CASSQAAGVGEQYF	TGTGCCAGCAGCCAAGCCGCAGGGGTGGGGGAGCAGTACTTC
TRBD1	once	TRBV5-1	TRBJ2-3	CASSEQRQGVGTDTQYF	TGCGCCAGCAGCGAACAAAGACAGGGGGTCGGCACAGATACGCAGTATTTT
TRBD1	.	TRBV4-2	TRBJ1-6	CASSQDWDRVKNSPLHF	TGTGCCAGCAGCCAAGATTGGGACAGGGTGAAGAATTCACCCCTCCACTTT
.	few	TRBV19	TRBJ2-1	CASSMRHEQFF	TGTGCCAGTAGTATGAGGCATGAGCAGTTCTTC
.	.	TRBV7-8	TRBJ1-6	CASTTLPDGPLHF	TGTGCCAGCACCACACTACCCGATGGTCCCCTCCACTTT
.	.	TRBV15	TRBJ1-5	CATSRELSQPQHF	TGTGCCACCAGCAGAGAATTGAGTCAGCCCCAGCATTTT
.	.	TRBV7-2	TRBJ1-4	CASSLGRGEEKLFF	TGTGCCAGCAGCTTAGGTCGGGGGGAGGAAAAACTGTTTTTT
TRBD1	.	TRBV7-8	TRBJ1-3	CASSPPIFLAGQGANYAGNTIYF	TGTGCCAGCAGCCCCCCCATATTTCTTGCGGGACAGGGGGCGAACTATGCTGGAAACACCATATATTTT
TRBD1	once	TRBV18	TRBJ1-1	CASSPTGDRAEAFF	TGTGCCAGCTCACCGACAGGGGACCGAGCTGAAGCTTTCTTT
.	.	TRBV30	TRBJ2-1	CAWNSGYEGVDEQFF	TGTGCCTGGAATTCGGGGTATGAGGGGGTCGATGAGCAGTTCTTC
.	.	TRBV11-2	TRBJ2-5	CASSLEYPQHPRVQYF	TGTGCCAGCAGCTTAGAATACCCTCAACACCCGCGGGTCCAGTACTTC
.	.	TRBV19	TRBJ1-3	CASTEQAVPSGNTIYF	TGTGCCAGCACGGAACAGGCAGTGCCCTCTGGAAACACCATATATTTT
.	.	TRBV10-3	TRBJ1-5	CAISQGYSNQPQHF	TGTGCCATCAGTCAGGGATATAGCAATCAGCCCCAGCATTTT
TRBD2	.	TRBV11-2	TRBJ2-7	CASSQRRGGVEYEQYF	TGTGCCAGCAGCCAGAGGCGCGGGGGGGTCGAATACGAGCAGTACTTC
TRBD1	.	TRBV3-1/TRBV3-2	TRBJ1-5	CASQAGTGGNQPQHF	TGTGCCAGTCAAGCCGGGACAGGGGGTAATCAGCCCCAGCATTTT
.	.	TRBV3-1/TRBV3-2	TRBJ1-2	CASSRTVFGYTF	TGTGCCAGCAGCCGGACAGTTTTTGGCTACACCTTC
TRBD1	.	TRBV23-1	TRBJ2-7	CASSPDGTASYEQYF	TGCGCCAGCAGCCCGGACGGGACAGCCTCCTACGAGCAGTACTTC
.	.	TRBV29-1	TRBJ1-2	CSTADTSYGYTF	TGCAGCACCGCTGACACGTCCTATGGCTACACCTTC
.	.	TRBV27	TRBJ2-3	CASRVGRTTDTQYF	TGTGCCAGCAGGGTTGGGCGCACCACAGATACGCAGTATTTT
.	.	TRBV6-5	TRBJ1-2	CASSYRGRAGYTF	TGTGCCAGCAGTTACCGGGGGAGGGCGGGCTACACCTTC
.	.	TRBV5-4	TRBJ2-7	CASTPQGGVSYEQYF	TGTGCCAGCACCCCGCAAGGGGGGGTGTCCTACGAGCAGTACTTC
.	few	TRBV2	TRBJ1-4	CASRLTELNNEKLFF	TGTGCCAGCAGGCTAACTGAGCTAAATAATGAAAAACTGTTTTTT
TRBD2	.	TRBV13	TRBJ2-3	CASSSQTSGGSLDTQYF	TGTGCCAGCAGCTCACAGACTAGCGGGGGTTCGTTAGATACGCAGTATTTT
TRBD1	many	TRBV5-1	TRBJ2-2	CASKATGGFAGTGELFF	TGCGCCAGCAAGGCGACAGGGGGGTTTGCTGGCACCGGGGAGCTGTTTTTT
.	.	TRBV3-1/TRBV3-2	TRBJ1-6	CASSQDFGQYNSPLHF	TGTGCCAGCAGCCAAGATTTCGGACAGTATAATTCACCCCTCCACTTT
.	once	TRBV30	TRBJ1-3	CAWIHISGNTIYF	TGTGCCTGGATTCACATCTCTGGAAACACCATATATTTT
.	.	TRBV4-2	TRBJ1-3	CASSQDLSGGGGNTIYF	TGTGCCAGCAGCCAAGATCTCTCGGGGGGCGGGGGAAACACCATATATTTT
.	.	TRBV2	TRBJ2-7	CASREQGSWGRSGRRQYF	TGTGCCAGCAGGGAACAGGGTTCTTGGGGCCGGTCGGGTAGAAGGCAGTACTTC
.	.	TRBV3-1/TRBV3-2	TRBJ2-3	CASSFTMDTQYF	TGTGCCAGCAGCTTCACAATGGATACGCAGTATTTT
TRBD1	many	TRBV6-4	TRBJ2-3	CASSDSTGGADTQYF	TGTGCCAGCAGTGACTCGACAGGGGGCGCAGATACGCAGTATTTT
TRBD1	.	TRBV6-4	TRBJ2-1	CASSEKGQGADEQFF	TGTGCCAGCAGTGAAAAGGGACAGGGGGCGGATGAGCAGTTCTTC
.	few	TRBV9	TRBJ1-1	CASGRQNTEAFF	TGTGCCAGCGGAAGACAGAACACTGAAGCTTTCTTT
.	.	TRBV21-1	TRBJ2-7	CASSKAEDEQYF	TGTGCCAGCAGCAAAGCAGAGGACGAGCAGTACTTC
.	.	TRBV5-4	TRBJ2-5	CASSPPRGADVETQYF	TGTGCCAGCAGCCCCCCCAGGGGGGCGGATGTCGAGACCCAGTACTTC
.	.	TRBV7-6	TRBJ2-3	CASSLGTAVSTDTQYF	TGTGCCAGCAGCTTAGGTACGGCGGTCAGCACAGATACGCAGTATTTT
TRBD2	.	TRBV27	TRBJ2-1	CASSPPSIIAGGRNEQFF	TGTGCCAGCAGTCCACCCTCAATTATAGCGGGGGGGCGGAATGAGCAGTTCTTC
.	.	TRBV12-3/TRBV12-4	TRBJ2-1	CASSPISQGEQFF	TGTGCCAGCAGTCCGATTAGTCAGGGTGAGCAGTTCTTC
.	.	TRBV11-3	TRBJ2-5	CASSRQVQETQYF	TGTGCCAGCAGCAGACAGGTTCAAGAGACCCAGTACTTC
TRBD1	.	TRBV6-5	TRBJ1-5	CASRGDRVVHQPQHF	TGTGCCAGCAGAGGGGACAGGGTAGTACATCAGCCCCAGCATTTT
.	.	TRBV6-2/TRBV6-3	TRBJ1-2	CASSYSIRAGRRDGYTF	TGTGCCAGCAGTTACTCGATCCGGGCCGGCCGGCGGGATGGCTACACCTTC
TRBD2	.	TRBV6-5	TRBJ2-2	CASTWRGEGTGELFF	TGTGCCAGCACCTGGCGGGGGGAGGGCACCGGGGAGCTGTTTTTT